The 15 T cell receptor beta chains listed next were all sequenced from one sample in a study of PD-1 blockade in classical Hodgkin lymphoma. All patients experienced relapse after autologous stem cell transplantation, and brentuximab vedotin exposure was variable. Using immunoSEQ multiplex PCR, the repertoire was profiled, and TCRdb retains in-frame clones only, with some absent. The sample has 90,000 to 130,000 clones, about nine tenths seen once. The specimen comprised peripheral blood mononuclear cells (PBMCs), sampled before the second cycle of nivolumab. All receptors come from a human donor with classical Hodgkin lymphoma.

This clone appeared a single time. The genes are TRBV4-1 and TRBJ1-2; possible D gene TRBD1, 6 bases. Trimming took 2 bases from V and 8 from J, leaving 15 bases between them. The CDR3 has 14 amino acids. CDR1 is MGHRA and CDR2 is YSYEKL in the germline V gene. In nucleotides, the CDR3 is TGCGCCAGCAGCCAACCTCTTGAAGGGGGAGGCTACACCTTC. Protein sequence: CASSQPLEGGGYTF.

The chain is built from TRBV6-1 and TRBJ1-2, with D possibly matching TRBD1 (5 bases). This CDR3 has 15 amino acids. CDR1 is MNHNS, CDR2 SASEGT, per germline. Between the trimmed V and J ends, which lost 1 base and 2 bases, there was a span of 11 bases. CDR3 in DNA: TGTGCCAGCAGTGAAGGAGGGGCGCTAAACTATGGCTACACCTTC. Translated: CASSEGGALNYGYTF.

V is TRBV7-2 and J is TRBJ2-5, with TRBD1 matching 7 bases. The CDR3 totals 15 residues. Germline-derived CDR1 and CDR2 are SGHTA and FQGNSA. The junction had 4 bases not matched to a gene; V was cut back by 1 base and J by 2 bases. CDR3 region: CASSLVVGQQETQYF. CDR3 coding DNA: TGTGCCAGCAGCTTAGTAGTGGGACAGCAAGAGACCCAGTACTTC.

This chain joins TRBV18 and TRBJ1-3, with a possible D match to TRBD1 (6 bases). CDR1 and CDR2 from the germline V gene are KGHSH and LQKENI. V was clipped by 10 bases and J by 0 bases, with 16 bases between them. This CDR3 spans 15 amino acids. The CDR3 coding sequence is TGTGCCACTCGGACAGCAGCCGTCTCTGGAAACACCATATATTTT. This gives the protein CATRTAAVSGNTIYF.

The chain recombines TRBV6-1 with TRBJ1-4; D is unresolved. Germline values: CDR1 MNHNS, CDR2 SASEGT. The CDR3 has 17 residues. Trimming removed 3 bases at V and 3 bases at J, with 17 bases between. The CDR3 is CASSEPTAVLANEKLFF. The CDR3 coding sequence is TGTGCCAGCAGTGAGCCGACGGCGGTGCTGGCTAATGAAAAACTGTTTTTT.

This clone has just one count. The V call is TRBV7-2, the J call TRBJ1-3, with D unresolved. Per the germline V gene, CDR1 is SGHTA and CDR2 is FQGNSA. This CDR3 region has 15 residues. V dropped 2 bases and J dropped 4 bases, with 12 bases sitting between them. The CDR3 nucleotides read TGTGCCAGCAGCTTACTAGGAAGTAGGGGAAACACCATATATTTT. Translation gives CASSLLGSRGNTIYF.

The chain employs TRBV11-2 and TRBJ2-6, with unresolved D. V shed 1 base and J shed 3 bases, with 7 bases lying between them. Per the germline V gene, CDR1 is SGHAT and CDR2 is FQNNGV. This CDR3 has 15 residues. This chain's CDR3 is CASSLVSGGANVLTF. DNA for the CDR3: TGTGCCAGCAGCTTAGTTTCTGGTGGGGCCAACGTCCTGACTTTC.

The CDR3 DNA is TGTGCCAGCTCACCACCGAGGGGGGCTCCCGAGCAGTACTTC. It specifies CASSPPRGAPEQYF. The chain uses TRBV18 and TRBJ2-7, with D perhaps assigned TRBD1 or TRBD2 (6 bases each). The CDR3 covers 14 residues. V was pared by 0 bases and J by 6 bases, with 12 bases between. Germline CDR1 reads KGHSH; CDR2 reads LQKENI.

V gene TRBV28 combines with J gene TRBJ2-4; 7 bases fit TRBD1. The CDR3 is made up of 19 amino acids. The germline gives CDR1 MDHEN, CDR2 SYDVKM. The V and J ends lost 5 bases and 1 base, in that order; junction bases with no gene match: 17. DNA for the CDR3: TGTGCCAGCAGTCCCGAGACAGGGCGGAATAACTGGGCCAAAAACATTCAGTACTTC. Its translation is CASSPETGRNNWAKNIQYF.

V usage is TRBV29-1 and J usage is TRBJ2-2; tentatively, D is TRBD2 (5 bases). The CDR3 extends over 13 amino acids. V was clipped by 5 bases and J by 4 bases, with 11 bases between them. Germline CDR1 and CDR2: SQVTM and ANQGSEA. CDR3 DNA sequence: TGCAGCGTTCTGAGGACTTCCACCGGGGAGCTGTTTTTT. Protein product: CSVLRTSTGELFF.

This sequence joins TRBV4-3 and TRBJ1-1; D gene uncertain. V lost 1 base and J 2 bases, leaving 5 bases between the germline ends. Germline CDR1 LGHNA, CDR2 YSLEER. There are 13 residues in the CDR3. The CDR3 coding sequence is TGCGCCAGCAGCCAAGCAGTCAACACTGAAGCTTTCTTT. It encodes CASSQAVNTEAFF.

The J gene is TRBJ1-1, the V gene TRBV7-2; D is perhaps TRBD1 (6 bases). V was trimmed by 3 bases and J by 1 base, leaving 9 bases between them. This CDR3 spans 14 amino acids. CDR1 and CDR2 (germline): SGHTA, FQGNSA. The CDR3 region is CASSFPTGNTEAFF. The DNA for the CDR3 is TGTGCCAGCAGCTTTCCGACAGGGAACACTGAAGCTTTCTTT.

This sequence joins TRBV6-5 and TRBJ1-1; perhaps TRBD1 as D (6 bases). The V gene's germline CDR1 is MNHEY and CDR2 SVGAGI. Trimming left V 2 bases short and J 4 bases short, with 8 bases between. CDR3 length: 13 residues. The CDR3 is CASSYRGSTEAFF. Here the CDR3 DNA reads TGTGCCAGCAGTTACAGGGGGTCCACTGAAGCTTTCTTT.

The chain employs TRBV5-4 and TRBJ1-1; D ambiguous. CDR1 is SGHNT and CDR2 is YYREEE in the germline V gene (reference sequence). With 4 bases removed from V and 1 base from J, the gap between germline ends came to 17 bases. The CDR3 runs to 16 residues. CDR3 coding DNA: TGTGCCAGCAGCGGACGGGCCCCCTCAAGGAACACTGAAGCTTTCTTT. Its translation is CASSGRAPSRNTEAFF.

The genes are TRBV6-1 and TRBJ1-5, with no clear D. Germline V gene lookup returns CDR1 MNHNS and CDR2 SASEGT. Trimming left V 4 bases short and J 0 bases short, with 4 bases between. The CDR3 consists of 13 residues. The CDR3 DNA follows: TGTGCCAGCAGTGCCCATAGCAATCAGCCCCAGCATTTT. It specifies CASSAHSNQPQHF.